The 12 T cell receptor beta chains reported below all come from one sample, sequenced in a study of T-cell memory formation after mild COVID-19. MiXCR was run by TCRdb on the 5' RACE reads, yielding one entry per CDR3 protein. The data contain a few hundred thousand distinct CDR3 sequences, about 10% of them singletons. Input material: PBMCs or a T cell subset sorted from them (not recorded which). All receptors derive from a man younger than 30 who had mild COVID-19 (a few samples of this study predate the infection). Cell type and time point are not known.

The chain recombines TRBV10-3 with TRBJ1-2; TRBD1 might be the D (5 bases). This CDR3 is 14 amino acids long. CDR1 and CDR2 from the germline V gene are ENHRY and SYGVKD. V lost 3 bases and J 5 bases, leaving 13 bases between the germline ends. The CDR3 bases are TGTGCCATCAGTGATCAGGGATCAAGTTATGGCTACACCTTC. Its translation: CAISDQGSSYGYTF.

In its sample, this clonotype was seen a few times. The gene calls are TRBV24-1 and TRBJ1-2; D unclear. Trimming left V 0 bases short and J 4 bases short, with 8 bases between. In germline, CDR1 is KGHDR, CDR2 SFDVKD. CDR3 size: 14 residues. The CDR3 DNA reads TGTGCCACCAGTGATTTGGATATGGGCTATGGCTACACCTTC. It yields the protein CATSDLDMGYGYTF.

V gene TRBV6-2 or TRBV6-3 combines with J gene TRBJ1-1; 8 nucleotides line up with TRBD1. Germline lookup yields CDR1 MNHEY and CDR2 SVGEGT. CDR3 length: 16 residues. J lost 3 bases, V lost 6 bases, and 12 bases had no gene match. The CDR3 nucleotides read TGTGCCAGCAGCACACCGAGACAGGGGCGAGACACTGAAGCTTTCTTT. This gives the protein CASSTPRQGRDTEAFF.

This clonotype has more than one count but fewer than ten. The chain carries TRBV20-1 and TRBJ2-3; 7 bases match TRBD2. CDR3 length: 16 amino acids. CDR1 and CDR2 from the germline V gene are DFQATT and SNEGSKA (reference sequence). Trimming took 3 bases from V and 5 from J; bases not matched to a gene: 14. For the CDR3, the DNA is TGCAGTGCTAGGAACTTTAAGAGCGGGGATAAAGATACGCAGTATTTT. Encoded protein: CSARNFKSGDKDTQYF.

This clonotype has ten or more counts. This sequence joins TRBV5-1 and TRBJ2-1; 12 nucleotides match TRBD2. The CDR3 loop spans 15 amino acids. Germline lookup yields CDR1 SGHRS and CDR2 YFSETQ. The junction had 8 bases not matched to a gene; V was cut back by 7 bases and J by 6 bases. The CDR3 nucleotides are TGCGCCAGCGAATCGACTAGCGGGGGTCTCAATGAGCAGTTCTTC. Encoded protein: CASESTSGGLNEQFF.

This clonotype was seen only a few times. For the CDR3, the DNA is TGTGCCAGCAGCTTGACGGGGGCCACCTATAGCAATCAGCCCCAGCATTTT. Its protein is CASSLTGATYSNQPQHF. This sequence joins TRBV5-6 and TRBJ1-5; D may be TRBD1 (6 bases). Germline V CDR1 and CDR2: SGHDT, YYEEEE. Trimming removed 1 base at V and 0 bases at J, with 14 bases between. The CDR3 length is 17 residues.

This clonotype was observed a handful of times. The chain has TRBV10-1 and TRBJ2-3; 8 bases are shared with TRBD1. The germline V gene encodes CDR1 WNHNN and CDR2 SYGVQD (reference sequence). This CDR3 contains 14 residues. V lost 5 bases, J lost 4 bases, and 5 bases stayed unmatched. This CDR3 reads CASSPNRGSDTQYF. CDR3 coding DNA: TGCGCCAGCAGTCCTAACAGGGGGTCAGATACGCAGTATTTT.

A few counts support this clonotype. The chain combines TRBV12-3 or TRBV12-4 with TRBJ1-2; 10 bases are a match to TRBD1. The CDR3 sequence is 16 residues long. The trim removed 3 bases at V and 4 bases at J, leaving 8 bases unmatched. CDR3 protein: CASSFRGQGLFYGYTF. CDR3 nucleotide sequence: TGTGCCAGCAGTTTTAGGGGACAGGGGTTATTCTATGGCTACACCTTC.

The CDR3 coding sequence is TGCGCCAGCAGCTTGATGACCACAGATACGCAGTATTTT. Its translation: CASSLMTTDTQYF. The chain links TRBV5-1 to TRBJ2-3; D remains ambiguous. Per the germline V gene, CDR1 is SGHRS and CDR2 is YFSETQ. CDR3 length equals 13 residues. Trimming took off 1 base at V and 2 bases at J, with 5 bases between the two ends.

The chain joins TRBV11-1 to TRBJ2-7; 8 bases agree with TRBD1. The CDR3 sequence is 15 residues long. Germline CDR1 SGHAT, CDR2 FQDESV (reference sequence). Trimming removed 2 bases from V and 4 bases from J; junction bases left unmatched: 7. The DNA of the CDR3 is TGTGCCAGCAGCTTACTCCCAGGGGGCTTGTACGAGCAGTACTTC. The encoded protein is CASSLLPGGLYEQYF.

This clonotype appeared many times. The chain combines TRBV6-5 with TRBJ1-1; D gene uncertain. Germline assignment: CDR1 MNHEY and CDR2 SVGAGI. Trimming cost V 4 bases and J 1 base, with 4 bases left between them. The CDR3 is 12 amino acids. This CDR3 reads CASSSENTEAFF. Here the CDR3 DNA reads TGTGCCAGCAGTTCGGAGAACACTGAAGCTTTCTTT.

This clonotype was counted between two and nine times. This rearrangement joins TRBV24-1 to TRBJ1-1; perhaps TRBD1 as D (5 bases). V lost 5 bases and J 1 base, leaving 13 bases between the germline ends. CDR1 is KGHDR and CDR2 is SFDVKD in the germline V gene. The CDR3 consists of 15 residues. The chain's CDR3 is CATSGSGGGNTEAFF. CDR3 bases: TGTGCCACCAGTGGGTCTGGCGGGGGGAACACTGAAGCTTTCTTT.